Listed below are T cell receptor beta chains from one sample, sequenced in a study of OX40 agonist ivuxolimab in advanced cancers. Profiling relied on immunoSEQ multiplex PCR, and the TCRdb table lists in-frame clones only, not all of them. The top ten clones hold about 2% of a sample with 65,000 or so clones, approximately 80% of them seen once. Sequencing used CD4+ or CD8+ T cells sorted from blood, obtained in a trial of the OX40 agonist ivuxolimab. All receptors derive from an adult with an advanced solid tumor such as melanoma, head and neck, liver or kidney cancer. Both conserved end residues are part of each CDR3. The order of the fields is V gene, clone size, J gene, D gene, CDR3 protein, CDR3 DNA. D genes are given only for firm matches. Expanded clones are given a class, and other clones once, few, many or no size at all.

v_call: TRBV7-6; clone_size: .; j_call: TRBJ2-1; d_call: .; cdr3_aa: CASSLTGGQYNEQFF; cdr3_nt: TGTGCCAGCAGCTTAACGGGGGGCCAGTACAATGAGCAGTTCTTC
v_call: TRBV6-5; clone_size: .; j_call: TRBJ1-5; d_call: .; cdr3_aa: CASRRQAFNQPQHF; cdr3_nt: TGTGCCAGCAGGAGACAGGCCTTCAATCAGCCCCAGCATTTT
v_call: TRBV18; clone_size: .; j_call: TRBJ2-7; d_call: .; cdr3_aa: CASSPGSGAYEQYF; cdr3_nt: TGTGCCAGCTCACCGGGGTCAGGCGCCTACGAGCAGTACTTC
v_call: TRBV19; clone_size: .; j_call: TRBJ1-2; d_call: TRBD1; cdr3_aa: CASSKAGDRGRGGYTF; cdr3_nt: TGTGCCAGTAGTAAGGCCGGGGACAGGGGGCGAGGTGGCTACACCTTC
v_call: TRBV5-1; clone_size: .; j_call: TRBJ2-7; d_call: TRBD2; cdr3_aa: CASRKTSGRTQNLEQYF; cdr3_nt: TGCGCCAGCAGAAAGACTAGCGGGAGGACTCAAAATCTCGAGCAGTACTTC
v_call: TRBV7-9; clone_size: .; j_call: TRBJ2-5; d_call: TRBD2; cdr3_aa: CASSISGTSGSSETQYF; cdr3_nt: TGTGCCAGCAGCATATCCGGGACTAGCGGGTCTTCAGAGACCCAGTACTTC
v_call: TRBV10-1; clone_size: .; j_call: TRBJ2-1; d_call: TRBD2; cdr3_aa: CASSGTSQSSYNEQFF; cdr3_nt: TGCGCCAGCAGTGGGACTAGCCAGAGCTCCTACAATGAGCAGTTCTTC
v_call: TRBV6-6; clone_size: .; j_call: TRBJ1-4; d_call: TRBD1; cdr3_aa: CASSDRGTENEKLFF; cdr3_nt: TGTGCCAGCAGCGACAGGGGAACGGAAAATGAAAAACTGTTTTTT
v_call: TRBV4-1; clone_size: .; j_call: TRBJ2-2; d_call: .; cdr3_aa: CASSQVWGRGANTGELFF; cdr3_nt: TGCGCCAGCAGCCAAGTTTGGGGGAGAGGGGCGAACACCGGGGAGCTGTTTTTT
v_call: TRBV7-2; clone_size: .; j_call: TRBJ2-1; d_call: TRBD2; cdr3_aa: CASSLRPSGGAYNEQFF; cdr3_nt: TGTGCCAGCAGCCTCCGCCCTAGCGGGGGGGCCTACAATGAGCAGTTCTTC
v_call: TRBV5-1; clone_size: .; j_call: TRBJ2-5; d_call: .; cdr3_aa: CASSLATVVQETQYF; cdr3_nt: TGCGCCAGCAGCTTGGCGACGGTGGTTCAAGAGACCCAGTACTTC
v_call: TRBV30; clone_size: .; j_call: TRBJ1-5; d_call: .; cdr3_aa: CAWSVRANQPQHF; cdr3_nt: TGTGCCTGGAGTGTAAGGGCAAATCAGCCCCAGCATTTT
v_call: TRBV5-5; clone_size: .; j_call: TRBJ2-5; d_call: TRBD1; cdr3_aa: CASRIPGQGQETQYF; cdr3_nt: TGTGCCAGCAGAATTCCGGGACAGGGGCAAGAGACCCAGTACTTC
v_call: TRBV9; clone_size: .; j_call: TRBJ2-1; d_call: .; cdr3_aa: CASSVLGAGGEQFF; cdr3_nt: TGTGCCAGCAGCGTATTAGGCGCAGGTGGTGAGCAGTTCTTC
v_call: TRBV19; clone_size: .; j_call: TRBJ2-7; d_call: .; cdr3_aa: CASSTRQRSLYEQYF; cdr3_nt: TGTGCCAGTAGTACAAGACAGAGATCTTTATACGAGCAGTACTTC
v_call: TRBV4-2; clone_size: .; j_call: TRBJ1-2; d_call: .; cdr3_aa: CASSLEGAVYGYTF; cdr3_nt: TGTGCCAGCAGCCTAGAGGGTGCGGTCTATGGCTACACCTTC
v_call: TRBV7-6; clone_size: medium-sized; j_call: TRBJ2-2; d_call: TRBD2; cdr3_aa: CASSWMAGADGELFF; cdr3_nt: TGTGCCAGCAGCTGGATGGCGGGAGCCGACGGGGAGCTGTTTTTT
v_call: TRBV5-6; clone_size: .; j_call: TRBJ2-1; d_call: .; cdr3_aa: CASSLDRVDNEQFF; cdr3_nt: TGTGCCAGCAGCTTGGACAGGGTTGACAATGAGCAGTTCTTC
v_call: TRBV6-1; clone_size: .; j_call: TRBJ2-3; d_call: TRBD1; cdr3_aa: CASLDRVGGTDTQYF; cdr3_nt: TGTGCCAGCCTAGACAGGGTGGGGGGCACAGATACGCAGTATTTT
v_call: TRBV7-2; clone_size: .; j_call: TRBJ1-1; d_call: TRBD1; cdr3_aa: CASSRARGPTEAFF; cdr3_nt: TGTGCCAGCAGCCGCGCCAGGGGGCCTACTGAAGCTTTCTTT
v_call: TRBV7-2; clone_size: .; j_call: TRBJ1-5; d_call: TRBD1; cdr3_aa: CASSLTGDQPQHF; cdr3_nt: TGTGCCAGCAGCTTAACAGGGGATCAGCCCCAGCATTTT
v_call: TRBV21-1; clone_size: few; j_call: TRBJ1-5; d_call: .; cdr3_aa: CASGKEDQPQHF; cdr3_nt: TGTGCCAGCGGGAAGGAGGATCAGCCCCAGCATTTT
v_call: TRBV2; clone_size: .; j_call: TRBJ1-4; d_call: TRBD1; cdr3_aa: CASARTGGEKLFF; cdr3_nt: TGTGCCAGCGCTCGGACAGGGGGCGAAAAACTGTTTTTT
v_call: TRBV7-2; clone_size: .; j_call: TRBJ1-5; d_call: .; cdr3_aa: CASSWDQGGSQPQHF; cdr3_nt: TGTGCCAGCAGCTGGGACCAGGGAGGTAGTCAGCCCCAGCATTTT
v_call: TRBV18; clone_size: .; j_call: TRBJ2-7; d_call: .; cdr3_aa: CASSLQAAYEQYF; cdr3_nt: TGTGCCAGCTCACTTCAGGCTGCCTACGAGCAGTACTTC
v_call: TRBV28; clone_size: .; j_call: TRBJ1-2; d_call: .; cdr3_aa: CASSSLGRVDYGYTF; cdr3_nt: TGTGCCAGCAGTTCCCTCGGCAGGGTCGACTATGGCTACACCTTC
v_call: TRBV19; clone_size: once; j_call: TRBJ2-4; d_call: .; cdr3_aa: CASSISVAKNIQYF; cdr3_nt: TGTGCCAGTAGTATCTCTGTAGCCAAAAACATTCAGTACTTC
v_call: TRBV5-1; clone_size: .; j_call: TRBJ2-7; d_call: .; cdr3_aa: CASSLEASGRFRPYEQYF; cdr3_nt: TGCGCCAGCAGCTTGGAGGCCTCAGGGCGGTTTAGACCCTACGAGCAGTACTTC
v_call: TRBV5-4; clone_size: few; j_call: TRBJ2-7; d_call: .; cdr3_aa: CASSPPGPSSYEQYF; cdr3_nt: TGTGCCAGCAGCCCCCCGGGGCCGAGCTCCTACGAGCAGTACTTC
v_call: TRBV9; clone_size: .; j_call: TRBJ2-3; d_call: TRBD2; cdr3_aa: CASSVRAGESDTQYF; cdr3_nt: TGTGCCAGCAGCGTTCGAGCGGGGGAGTCAGATACGCAGTATTTT
v_call: TRBV15; clone_size: .; j_call: TRBJ1-2; d_call: .; cdr3_aa: CATSRDGSSNYGYTF; cdr3_nt: TGTGCCACCAGCAGAGATGGTTCGAGTAACTATGGCTACACCTTC
v_call: TRBV25-1; clone_size: .; j_call: TRBJ1-3; d_call: TRBD1; cdr3_aa: CASSDGRQGRNTIYF; cdr3_nt: TGTGCCAGCAGTGATGGTCGACAGGGCCGAAACACCATATATTTT
v_call: TRBV5-1; clone_size: .; j_call: TRBJ1-1; d_call: .; cdr3_aa: CASSPQVDTEAFF; cdr3_nt: TGCGCCAGCAGCCCACAAGTTGACACTGAAGCTTTCTTT
v_call: TRBV9; clone_size: .; j_call: TRBJ1-2; d_call: .; cdr3_aa: CASSAFQGNYGYTF; cdr3_nt: TGTGCCAGCAGCGCGTTCCAGGGAAACTATGGCTACACCTTC
v_call: TRBV19; clone_size: once; j_call: TRBJ1-2; d_call: TRBD1; cdr3_aa: CASSISTGGRAYGYTF; cdr3_nt: TGTGCCAGTAGTATATCCACAGGGGGAAGGGCCTATGGCTACACCTTC
v_call: TRBV29-1; clone_size: .; j_call: TRBJ1-1; d_call: .; cdr3_aa: CSVEGGGNTEAFF; cdr3_nt: TGCAGCGTTGAAGGTGGGGGGAACACTGAAGCTTTCTTT
v_call: TRBV7-9; clone_size: medium-sized; j_call: TRBJ1-5; d_call: .; cdr3_aa: CASSLGQRDQPQHF; cdr3_nt: TGTGCCAGCAGCTTAGGGCAGAGGGATCAGCCCCAGCATTTT